This T cell receptor beta chain was captured in a study of cytomegalovirus exposure and HLA in healthy donors. Primers: 60 Vbeta forward and 13 Jbeta reverse. In the original workflow: About 80 million unique TCR beta chains, approximately 11 million of them shared, were counted by a later analysis. Sequencing was performed with immunoSEQ multiplex PCR; in TCRdb, only in-frame clones are kept and a portion is missing. The V and J calls and clone size come from that table; D and trimming were worked out from the DNA. Among about 200,000 clones listed, 82% were seen once. It was healthy bone marrow donors who served as donors. CDR3 length: 15 amino acids. Per germline, CDR1 MNHNY and CDR2 SVGAGI (reference sequence). The V and J ends lost 7 bases and 2 bases, in that order; junction bases with no gene match: 10.

The sequenced material came from PBMCs. The V and J genes are TRBV6-6 and TRBJ1-2; 7 nucleotides line up with TRBD1. The receptor was isolated from a middle-aged woman in good health and CMV-seronegative. The DNA for the CDR3 is TGTGCCAGCACCCCAAGACAGGGCCAAAACTATGGCTACACCTTC. This encodes CASTPRQGQNYGYTF.